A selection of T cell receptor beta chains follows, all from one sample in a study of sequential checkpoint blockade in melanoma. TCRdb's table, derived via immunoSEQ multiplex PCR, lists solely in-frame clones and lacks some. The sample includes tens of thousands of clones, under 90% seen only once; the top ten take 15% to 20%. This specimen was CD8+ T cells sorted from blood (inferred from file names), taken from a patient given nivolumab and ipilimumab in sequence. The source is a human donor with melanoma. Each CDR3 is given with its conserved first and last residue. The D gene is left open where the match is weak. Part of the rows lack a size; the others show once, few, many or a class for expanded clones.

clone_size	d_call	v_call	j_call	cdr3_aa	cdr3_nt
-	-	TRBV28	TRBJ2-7	CASSSIRAVVYEQYF	TGTGCCAGCAGTTCTATCAGGGCTGTTGTTTACGAGCAGTACTTC
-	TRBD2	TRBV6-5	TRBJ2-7	CASSYDAGGREQYF	TGTGCCAGCAGTTACGATGCGGGGGGGCGCGAGCAGTACTTC
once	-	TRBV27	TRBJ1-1	CASSLRSASGEAFF	TGTGCCAGCAGTTTAAGGTCCGCCTCGGGTGAAGCTTTCTTT
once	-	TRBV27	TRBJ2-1	CASSIPPGEQFF	TGTGCCAGCAGTATCCCCCCCGGTGAGCAGTTCTTC
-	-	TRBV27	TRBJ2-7	CASSLMAGRHEQYF	TGTGCCAGCAGTTTAATGGCTGGGCGCCACGAGCAGTACTTC
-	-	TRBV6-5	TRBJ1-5	CASSPYDKSNQPQHF	TGTGCCAGCAGTCCCTACGACAAAAGCAATCAGCCCCAGCATTTT
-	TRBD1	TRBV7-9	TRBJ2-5	CASSPYRGLETQYF	TGTGCCAGCAGCCCCTACAGGGGATTGGAGACCCAGTACTTC
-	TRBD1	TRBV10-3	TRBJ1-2	CAINRGNYGYTF	TGTGCCATCAACAGGGGGAACTATGGCTACACCTTC
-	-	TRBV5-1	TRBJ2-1	CASSYTDDRNQEQFF	TGCGCCAGCAGCTATACTGACGACAGGAATCAGGAGCAGTTCTTC
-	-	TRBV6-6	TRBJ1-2	CASSYTPTGGSYGYTF	TGTGCCAGCAGTTACACCCCCACAGGAGGGAGCTATGGCTACACCTTC
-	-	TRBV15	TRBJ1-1	CATSHWNTEAFF	TGTGCCACCAGCCACTGGAACACTGAAGCTTTCTTT
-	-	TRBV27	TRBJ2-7	CATNRAGEQYF	TGTGCCACCAACCGGGCAGGGGAGCAGTACTTC
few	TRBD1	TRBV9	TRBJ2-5	CASSGTGGWETQYF	TGTGCCAGCAGCGGGACAGGGGGCTGGGAGACCCAGTACTTC
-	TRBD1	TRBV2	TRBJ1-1	CASTPMGQGIGTEAFF	TGTGCCAGCACCCCTATGGGACAGGGGATTGGCACTGAAGCTTTCTTT
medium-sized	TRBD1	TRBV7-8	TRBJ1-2	CASSNIQGAGYGYTF	TGTGCCAGCAGCAATATACAGGGGGCTGGCTATGGCTACACCTTC
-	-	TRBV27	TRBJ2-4	CASSLRGPFPKNIQYF	TGTGCCAGCAGTTTAAGAGGCCCCTTTCCCAAAAACATTCAGTACTTC
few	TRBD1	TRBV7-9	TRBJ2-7	CASSLASAGGMYEQYF	TGTGCCAGCAGCTTAGCCTCGGCAGGGGGCATGTACGAGCAGTACTTC
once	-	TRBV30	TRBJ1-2	CAWSVLGRGYTF	TGTGCCTGGAGTGTCTTGGGCCGGGGCTACACCTTC
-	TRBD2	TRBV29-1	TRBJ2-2	CSVAGGDAGELFF	TGCAGCGTTGCGGGGGGAGACGCCGGGGAGCTGTTTTTT
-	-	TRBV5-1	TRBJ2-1	CASSHDGRGGNEQFF	TGCGCCAGCAGCCACGACGGGAGAGGAGGCAATGAGCAGTTCTTC
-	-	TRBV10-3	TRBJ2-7	CAISESSYEQYF	TGTGCCATCAGTGAATCCAGCTACGAGCAGTACTTC
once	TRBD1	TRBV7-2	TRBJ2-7	CASSLSTGDGEQYF	TGTGCCAGCAGCCTATCAACAGGGGACGGCGAGCAGTACTTC
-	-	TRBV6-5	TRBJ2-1	CASGSYNEQFF	TGTGCCAGCGGCAGCTACAATGAGCAGTTCTTC
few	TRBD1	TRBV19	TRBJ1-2	CASSIALGDRAFGYTF	TGTGCCAGTAGTATAGCACTCGGGGACAGGGCCTTTGGCTACACCTTC
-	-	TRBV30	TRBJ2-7	CAWRVRGSYEQYF	TGTGCCTGGAGAGTCAGGGGCTCCTACGAGCAGTACTTC
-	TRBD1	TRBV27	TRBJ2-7	CASSLDRLPYEQYF	TGTGCCAGCAGTCTGGACAGGTTACCCTACGAGCAGTACTTC
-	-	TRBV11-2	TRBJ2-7	CASSLWSGASYEQYF	TGTGCCAGCAGCTTATGGAGCGGAGCCTCCTACGAGCAGTACTTC
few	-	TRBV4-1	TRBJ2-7	CASSQDGGEQYF	TGCGCCAGCAGCCAAGATGGGGGGGAGCAGTACTTC
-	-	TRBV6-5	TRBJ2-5	CASSPTIRAEETQYF	TGTGCCAGCAGTCCAACTATACGAGCGGAAGAGACCCAGTACTTC
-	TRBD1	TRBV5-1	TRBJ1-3	CASSRDRSDGNTIYF	TGCGCCAGCAGCCGGGACAGATCTGACGGAAACACCATATATTTT